The 8 T cell receptor beta chains below all came from one sample that was sequenced in a study of OX40 agonist ivuxolimab in advanced cancers. The protocol was immunoSEQ multiplex PCR, while the TCRdb copy is restricted to in-frame clones and leaves out a portion. The sample lists around 95,000 clones, almost 90% occurring once. The input for sequencing was CD4+ or CD8+ T cells sorted from blood, taken in a trial of the OX40 agonist ivuxolimab. The receptor set was obtained from an adult with an advanced solid tumor such as melanoma, head and neck, liver or kidney cancer.

The rearrangement joins TRBV2 to TRBJ2-7; 7 nucleotides match TRBD2. The CDR3 extends over 18 amino acids. Germline loops: CDR1 SNHLY, CDR2 FYNNEI. Trimming cost V 6 bases and J 3 bases; bases outside gene matches: 20. Written as DNA, the CDR3 is TGTGCCAGCAGCAGCTTGGAGCTGGCGGGAGTAATCCTCTACGAGCAGTACTTC. Translation: CASSSLELAGVILYEQYF. The entire variable domain, with the rest obtained from reference TRBV2 and TRBJ2-7, is as follows: EPEVTQTPSHQVTQMGQEVILRCVPISNHLYFYWYRQILGQKVEFLVSFYNNEISEKSEIFDDQFSVERPDGSNFTLKIRSTKLEDSAMYFCASSSLELAGVILYEQYFGPGTRLTVT.

The genes are TRBV27 and TRBJ1-2, with TRBD1 matching over 7 bases. Germline V CDR1 and CDR2: MNHEY, SMNVEV (reference sequence). The CDR3 runs to 15 residues. V lost 5 bases to trimming and J lost 5 bases; unmatched junction nucleotides: 11. CDR3 bases: TGTGCCAGCAGTGTCAGACAGGGCACCCCTTATGGCTACACCTTC. It is translated as CASSVRQGTPYGYTF.

The J gene is TRBJ1-4, the V gene TRBV29-1; D is uncertain. V lost 6 bases and J lost 4, with 15 bases in between. The CDR3 spans 14 residues. Germline loops: CDR1 SQVTM, CDR2 ANQGSEA. DNA of the CDR3: TGCAGCGTGAAGGACGGAGGATTTAATGAAAAACTGTTTTTT. Translating gives CSVKDGGFNEKLFF. The complete variable domain, with remaining parts taken from reference TRBV29-1 and TRBJ1-4, reads SAVISQKPSRDICQRGTSLTIQCQVDSQVTMMFWYRQQPGQSLTLIATANQGSEATYESGFVIDKFPISRPNLTFSTLTVSNMSPEDSSIYLCSVKDGGFNEKLFFGSGTQLSVL.

This clone was seen more than once but under ten times. V and J are TRBV2 and TRBJ2-7; 11 nucleotides line up with TRBD2. Germline CDR1 SNHLY, CDR2 FYNNEI. The CDR3 loop spans 16 amino acids. V lost 4 bases and J lost 6; bases outside the gene matches: 11. In DNA, the CDR3 is TGTGCCAGCAGTGTCACGAGTAGCGGGAGGGCTTCCGAGCAGTACTTC. It codes for CASSVTSSGRASEQYF.

V usage is TRBV5-1 and J usage is TRBJ2-1; D uncertain. This CDR3 has 15 amino acids. Germline CDR1 SGHRS, CDR2 YFSETQ. V was clipped by 4 bases and J by 0 bases, with 11 bases between them. The CDR3, as DNA: TGCGCCAGCAGCCAGAGCGCTAGCTCCTACAATGAGCAGTTCTTC. This encodes CASSQSASSYNEQFF. The full variable domain, with the rest looked up from reference TRBV5-1 and TRBJ2-1, is KAGVTQTPRYLIKTRGQQVTLSCSPISGHRSVSWYQQTPGQGLQFLFEYFSETQRNKGNFPGRFSGRQFSNSRSEMNVSTLELGDSALYLCASSQSASSYNEQFFGPGTRLTVL.

This clone was detected only once. The chain employs TRBV5-6 and TRBJ1-2; TRBD1 matches 9 bases. CDR1 and CDR2 from the germline V gene are SGHDT and YYEEEE. After removal of 5 bases from V and 7 bases from J, the junction contained 12 bases not matched to a gene. The CDR3 contains 15 residues. In nucleotides, the CDR3 is TGTGCCAGCAGTCGAACCGGGACAGGGAGAGGTGGCTACACCTTC. It specifies CASSRTGTGRGGYTF.

The chain carries TRBV19 and TRBJ2-7, with D uncertain. Germline CDR1 and CDR2: LNHDA and SQIVND (reference sequence). The CDR3 is 12 residues long. The V gene lost 6 bases and the J gene lost 3 bases, with 9 bases spanning the gap. CDR3 bases: TGTGCCAGTAGCCAACCCCTCTACGAGCAGTACTTC. As protein: CASSQPLYEQYF.

The CDR3, as DNA: TGTGCCAGCAGCGTAGGTGGGTCCAATTCACCCCTCCACTTT. It codes for CASSVGGSNSPLHF. The rearrangement uses TRBV9 and TRBJ1-6; D gene uncertain. Germline V CDR1 and CDR2: SGDLS, YYNGEE. Between the trimmed V and J ends, which lost 0 bases and 7 bases, there was a span of 8 bases. The CDR3 extends over 14 amino acids.